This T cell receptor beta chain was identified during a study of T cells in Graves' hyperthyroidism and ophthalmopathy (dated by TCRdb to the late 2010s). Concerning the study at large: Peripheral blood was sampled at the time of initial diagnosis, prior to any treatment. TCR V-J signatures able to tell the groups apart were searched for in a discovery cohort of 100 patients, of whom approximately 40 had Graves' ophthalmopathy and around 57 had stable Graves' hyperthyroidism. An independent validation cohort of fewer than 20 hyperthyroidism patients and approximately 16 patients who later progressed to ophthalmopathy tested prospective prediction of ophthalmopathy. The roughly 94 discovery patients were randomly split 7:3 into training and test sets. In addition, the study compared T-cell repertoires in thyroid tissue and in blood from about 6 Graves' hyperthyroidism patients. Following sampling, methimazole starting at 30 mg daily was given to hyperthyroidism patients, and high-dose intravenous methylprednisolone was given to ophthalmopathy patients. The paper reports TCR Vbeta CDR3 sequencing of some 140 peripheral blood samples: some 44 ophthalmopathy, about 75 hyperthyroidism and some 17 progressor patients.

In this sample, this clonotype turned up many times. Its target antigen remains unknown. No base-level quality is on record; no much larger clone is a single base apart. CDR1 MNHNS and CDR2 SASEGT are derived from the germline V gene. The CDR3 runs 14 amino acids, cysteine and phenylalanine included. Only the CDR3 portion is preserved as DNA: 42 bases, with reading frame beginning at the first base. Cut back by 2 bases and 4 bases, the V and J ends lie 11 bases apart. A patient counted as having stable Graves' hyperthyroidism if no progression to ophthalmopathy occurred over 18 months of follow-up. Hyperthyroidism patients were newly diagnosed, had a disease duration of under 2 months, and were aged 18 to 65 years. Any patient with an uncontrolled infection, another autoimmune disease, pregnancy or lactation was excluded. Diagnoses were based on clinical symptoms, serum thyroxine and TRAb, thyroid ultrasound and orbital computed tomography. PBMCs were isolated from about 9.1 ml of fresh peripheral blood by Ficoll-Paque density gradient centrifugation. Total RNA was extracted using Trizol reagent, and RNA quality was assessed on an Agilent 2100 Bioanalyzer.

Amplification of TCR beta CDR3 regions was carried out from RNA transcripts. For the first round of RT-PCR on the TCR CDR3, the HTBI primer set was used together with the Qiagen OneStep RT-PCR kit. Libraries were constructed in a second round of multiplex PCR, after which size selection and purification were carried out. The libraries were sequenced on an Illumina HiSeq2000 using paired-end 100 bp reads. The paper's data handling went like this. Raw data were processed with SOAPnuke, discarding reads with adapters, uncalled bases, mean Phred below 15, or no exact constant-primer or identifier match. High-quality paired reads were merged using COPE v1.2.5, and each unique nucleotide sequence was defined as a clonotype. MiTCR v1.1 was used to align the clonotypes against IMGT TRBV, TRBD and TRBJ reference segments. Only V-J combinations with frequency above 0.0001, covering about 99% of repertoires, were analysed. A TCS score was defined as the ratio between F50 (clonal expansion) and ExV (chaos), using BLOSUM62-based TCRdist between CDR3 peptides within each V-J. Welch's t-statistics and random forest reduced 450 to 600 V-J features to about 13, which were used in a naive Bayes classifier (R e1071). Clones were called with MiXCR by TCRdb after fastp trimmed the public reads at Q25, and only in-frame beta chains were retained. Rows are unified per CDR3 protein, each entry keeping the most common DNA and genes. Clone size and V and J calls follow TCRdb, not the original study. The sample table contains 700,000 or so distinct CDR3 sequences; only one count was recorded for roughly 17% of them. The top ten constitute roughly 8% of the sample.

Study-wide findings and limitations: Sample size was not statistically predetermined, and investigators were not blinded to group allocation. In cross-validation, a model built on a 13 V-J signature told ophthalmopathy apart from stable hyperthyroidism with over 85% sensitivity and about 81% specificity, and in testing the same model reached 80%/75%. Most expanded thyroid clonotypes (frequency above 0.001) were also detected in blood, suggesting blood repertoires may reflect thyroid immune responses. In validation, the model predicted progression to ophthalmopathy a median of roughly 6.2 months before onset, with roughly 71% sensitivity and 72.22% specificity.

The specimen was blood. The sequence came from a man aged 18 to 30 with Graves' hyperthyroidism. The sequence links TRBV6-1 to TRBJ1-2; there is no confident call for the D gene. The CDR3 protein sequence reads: CASSERDLPYGYTF. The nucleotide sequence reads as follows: TGTGCCAGCAGTGAAAGGGATCTGCCCTATGGCTACACCTTC.